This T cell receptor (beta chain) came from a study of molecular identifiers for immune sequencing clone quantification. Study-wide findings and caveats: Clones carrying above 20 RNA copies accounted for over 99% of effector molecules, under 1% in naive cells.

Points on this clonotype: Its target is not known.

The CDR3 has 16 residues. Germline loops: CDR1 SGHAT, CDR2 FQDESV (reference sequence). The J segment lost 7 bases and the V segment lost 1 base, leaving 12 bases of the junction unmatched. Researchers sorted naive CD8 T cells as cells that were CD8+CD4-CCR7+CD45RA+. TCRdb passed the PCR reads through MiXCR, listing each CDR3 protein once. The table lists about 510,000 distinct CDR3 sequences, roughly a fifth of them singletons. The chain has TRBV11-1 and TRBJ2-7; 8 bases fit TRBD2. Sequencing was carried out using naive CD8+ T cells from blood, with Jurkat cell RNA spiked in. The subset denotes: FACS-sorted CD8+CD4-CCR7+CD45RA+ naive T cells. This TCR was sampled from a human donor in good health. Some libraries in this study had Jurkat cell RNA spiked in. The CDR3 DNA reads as TGTGCCAGCAGCTTAGTTTCGGCGGGAGGCTTATCGGAGCAGTACTTC. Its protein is CASSLVSAGGLSEQYF. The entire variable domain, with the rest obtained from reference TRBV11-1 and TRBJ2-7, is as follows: EAEVAQSPRYKITEKSQAVAFWCDPISGHATLYWYRQILGQGPELLVQFQDESVVDDSQLPKDRFSAERLKGVDSTLKIQPAELGDSAMYLCASSLVSAGGLSEQYFGPGTRLTVT.